Shown below are 28 T cell receptor beta chains from a single sample sequenced in a study of cytomegalovirus exposure and HLA in healthy donors. Amplification used 60 Vbeta primers and 13 Jbeta primers. Clones were read by immunoSEQ multiplex PCR, and TCRdb kept only the in-frame ones, dropping some. The sample contains 150,000 to 200,000 clones, 70% of which appear only once. The sequenced material came from PBMCs. The origin of the receptors is a man between 18 and 35 years old in good health and CMV-seropositive.

The rearrangement uses TRBV6-1 and TRBJ1-2; D may be TRBD1 (6 bases). V was cut by 3 bases and J by 4 bases, with 9 bases left in between. CDR3 length: 13 amino acids. The V gene's germline CDR1 is MNHNS and CDR2 SASEGT. The CDR3 reads CASSEGQLYGYTF. CDR3 coding DNA: TGTGCCAGCAGTGAGGGACAACTCTATGGCTACACCTTC.

The chain joins TRBV28 to TRBJ2-2, with a weak D call TRBD1 (6 bases). The CDR3 loop spans 16 amino acids. CDR1 is MDHEN, CDR2 SYDVKM, per germline. V was shortened by 3 bases and J by 0 bases, with 11 bases between the two germline ends. Here the CDR3 reads CASSFQWGPNTGELFF. The CDR3, as DNA: TGTGCCAGCAGTTTCCAATGGGGGCCGAACACCGGGGAGCTGTTTTTT.

V usage is TRBV7-6 and J usage is TRBJ1-4; D not resolved. The CDR3 length is 15 residues. The V and J ends lost 8 bases and 8 bases respectively, with 21 bases between them. Germline CDR1 and CDR2: SGHVS and FNYEAQ. As DNA, the CDR3 is TGTGCCAGCGGTAGGCCCCTGGCAGGCAAAGAAAAACTGTTTTTT. This codes for CASGRPLAGKEKLFF.

The genes are TRBV15 and TRBJ2-7; weak D call: TRBD1 (6 bases). Germline CDR1 is LNHNV and CDR2 is YYDKDF (reference sequence). CDR3 length: 10 amino acids. The CDR3 bases are TGTTGTGACAGGACAAAAGGGCAGTACGTC. Its protein product is CCDRTKGQYV.

The rearrangement joins TRBV11-2 to TRBJ1-5; tentative D call: TRBD1 (6 bases). This CDR3 spans 13 amino acids. V was trimmed by 2 bases and J by 7 bases, leaving 9 bases between them. Germline CDR1 SGHAT, CDR2 FQNNGV. Here the CDR3 DNA reads TGTGCCAGCAGCTTACAGGGGCACCAGCCCCAGCATTTT. It specifies CASSLQGHQPQHF.

This chain joins TRBV13 and TRBJ2-1; 12 positions match TRBD2. The CDR3 length is 21 residues. The germline gives CDR1 PRHDT, CDR2 FYEKMQ (reference sequence). J lost 0 bases, V lost 0 bases, and 12 bases had no gene match. The CDR3 nucleotides are TGTGCCAGCAGCTTAGGCCACACGGGACTAGCGGGCCAGAGCTCCTACAATGAGCAGTTCTTC. Protein sequence: CASSLGHTGLAGQSSYNEQFF.

This clone occurred a few times. This chain uses TRBV6-1 with TRBJ1-3; D is undetermined. The CDR3 length is 13 residues. V gave up 7 bases and J gave up 4 bases, with 11 bases separating them. Germline CDR1 MNHNS, CDR2 SASEGT. CDR3 in amino acids: CASMVAVGNTIYF. The DNA of the CDR3 is TGTGCCAGCATGGTGGCGGTAGGAAACACCATATATTTT.

The chain is built from TRBV2 and TRBJ2-3; TRBD2 matches at 9 bases. V dropped 7 bases and J dropped 5; count of bases not matched to a gene: 10. The germline V gene has CDR1 SNHLY and CDR2 FYNNEI. This CDR3 spans 15 amino acids. The CDR3 here is CASTQLAGALDTQYF. In nucleotides, the CDR3 is TGTGCCAGCACCCAACTAGCGGGCGCCTTAGATACGCAGTATTTT.

The J gene is TRBJ1-3, the V gene TRBV4-1; 7 bases fit TRBD1. This CDR3 comprises 17 residues. Germline V gene sequence: CDR1 MGHRA, CDR2 YSYEKL. The trim removed 0 bases at V and 0 bases at J, leaving 5 bases unmatched. The CDR3 DNA reads TGCGCCAGCAGCCAAGAGACGACAGGGCTCTCTGGAAACACCATATATTTT. It encodes CASSQETTGLSGNTIYF.

The V and J genes are TRBV6-1 and TRBJ2-7, with D possibly matching TRBD2 (5 bases). The germline V gene has CDR1 MNHNS and CDR2 SASEGT. The CDR3 sequence is 14 residues long. Trimming pared 2 bases from V and 7 bases from J, leaving 15 bases between. The CDR3 coding sequence is TGTGCCAGCAGTGAAACGAGGGAGCCTCAAGAGCAGTACGTC. This gives the protein CASSETREPQEQYV.

J is TRBJ2-1 and V is TRBV5-1; 9 bases map to TRBD1. The junction had 7 bases not matched to a gene; V was cut back by 1 base and J by 5 bases. The CDR3 length is 16 residues. The V gene's germline CDR1 is SGHRS and CDR2 YFSETQ. The CDR3 reads CASSLRDRDGNNEQFF. The CDR3 bases are TGCGCCAGCAGCTTGAGGGACAGGGATGGGAACAATGAGCAGTTCTTC.

This sequence joins TRBV30 and TRBJ2-7, with unresolved D. V was shortened by 0 bases and J by 3 bases, with 9 bases between the two germline ends. This CDR3 is built from 13 residues. Germline CDR1 and CDR2: GTSNPN and SVGIG (reference sequence). The DNA for the CDR3 is TGTGCCTGGAGTGTATTGGGCAGCTACGAGCAGTACGTC. Translating gives CAWSVLGSYEQYV.

This clone has only one observation. The chain carries TRBV6-6 and TRBJ2-7; 14 bases map to TRBD2. This CDR3 contains 15 residues. Losses at the gene ends were 2 bases for V and 7 bases for J; bases not matched to a gene: 4. Germline CDR1 and CDR2: MNHNY and SVGAGI (reference sequence). CDR3 DNA sequence: TGTGCCAGCAGTTACGGGACTAGCGGGAGCCGGGAGCAGTACGTC. Protein product: CASSYGTSGSREQYV.

This clone is a singleton in its sample. The rearrangement joins TRBV28 to TRBJ2-7; 7 positions agree with TRBD2. After removal of 6 bases from V and 2 bases from J, the junction contained 4 bases not matched to a gene. This CDR3 region has 13 residues. CDR1 is MDHEN, CDR2 SYDVKM, per germline. CDR3 nucleotides: TGTGCCAGCAGCTTGGGGGGGACCTACGAGCAGTACGTC. This translates into CASSLGGTYEQYV.

V gene TRBV27 combines with J gene TRBJ1-5; TRBD1 might be the D (5 bases). Germline lookup yields CDR1 MNHEY and CDR2 SMNVEV (reference sequence). V was pared by 5 bases and J by 0 bases, with 23 bases between. There are 19 residues in the CDR3. The DNA of the CDR3 is TGTGCCAGCAGTAGAACAAGTAGGGGCCCCGTCTATAGCAATCAGCCCCAGCATTTT. Translating it yields CASSRTSRGPVYSNQPQHF.

The rearrangement uses TRBV6-5 and TRBJ2-1; TRBD1 matches at 11 bases. This CDR3 is 15 amino acids long. The J segment lost 2 bases and the V segment lost 5 bases, leaving 2 bases of the junction unmatched. Germline CDR1 and CDR2: MNHEY and SVGAGI. The CDR3 nucleotides are TGTGCCAGCAGTCCGGACAGGGGGCCCTACAATGAGCAGTTCTTC. Encoded protein: CASSPDRGPYNEQFF.

V gene TRBV2 combines with J gene TRBJ1-3, with TRBD1 matching over 7 bases. This CDR3 has 18 residues. V lost 6 bases and J lost 0; bases outside the gene matches: 14. CDR1 and CDR2 (germline): SNHLY, FYNNEI. CDR3 coding DNA: TGTGCCAGCAGAGCGACCGGGACAGCAGTTTTCTCTGGAAACACCATATATTTT. It translates to CASRATGTAVFSGNTIYF.

This clone was seen a few times. The chain joins TRBV10-3 to TRBJ1-2, with a tentative D call TRBD1 (5 bases). The CDR3 is 15 residues long. Germline-derived CDR1 and CDR2 are ENHRY and SYGVKD. V dropped 3 bases and J dropped 5 bases, with 16 bases sitting between them. CDR3 sequence: CAISDPTTGGYGYTF. CDR3 bases: TGTGCCATCAGTGACCCTACGACGGGGGGATATGGCTACACCTTC.

This chain joins TRBV9 and TRBJ1-2; weak D call: TRBD1 (6 bases). CDR1 SGDLS and CDR2 YYNGEE come from the germline V gene. V was trimmed by 0 bases and J by 6 bases, leaving 12 bases between them. The CDR3 extends over 14 amino acids. The CDR3 loop is CASSVGGGGNGYTF. CDR3 bases: TGTGCCAGCAGCGTAGGAGGGGGGGGTAATGGCTACACCTTC.

The V and J genes are TRBV6-1 and TRBJ2-1; TRBD1 might be the D (6 bases). This CDR3 is built from 15 residues. Trimming left V 6 bases short and J 1 base short, with 13 bases between. CDR1 and CDR2 from the germline V gene are MNHNS and SASEGT. The CDR3 sequence: CASSTGPLSYNEQFF. The CDR3 bases are TGTGCCAGCAGCACAGGGCCCCTATCCTACAATGAGCAGTTCTTC.

The V and J genes are TRBV6-1 and TRBJ2-5; TRBD2 matches 10 bases. Trimming at V came to 2 bases and at J to 4 bases, leaving 10 bases not matched to a gene. CDR3 length: 17 amino acids. Germline V gene lookup returns CDR1 MNHNS and CDR2 SASEGT. CDR3 in amino acids: CASSESLASGRLETQYF. The CDR3 bases are TGTGCCAGCAGTGAATCCTTAGCTAGCGGGAGACTAGAGACCCAGTACTTC.

This clone was picked up a small number of times. The CDR3 DNA reads TGTGCCAGTAGTACTAGCGGACGTGAGCAGTTCTTC. Translating it yields CASSTSGREQFF. The chain joins TRBV19 to TRBJ2-1; TRBD2 matches at 7 bases. The length of the CDR3 is 12 residues. Germline V gives CDR1 LNHDA, CDR2 SQIVND (reference sequence). The V segment lost 4 bases and the J segment 9 bases; nucleotides outside the gene matches: 3.

The chain employs TRBV5-1 and TRBJ2-1, with D possibly TRBD1 on 6 matching bases. The CDR3 has 15 residues. Trimming took 4 bases from V and 10 from J, leaving 21 bases between them. Germline CDR1 reads SGHRS; CDR2 reads YFSETQ. For the CDR3, the DNA is TGCGCCAGCAGCCCAACAGGGCATACGAGTTCAGAGCAGTTCTTC. Protein sequence: CASSPTGHTSSEQFF.

The chain couples TRBV28 to TRBJ2-6; D call uncertain. Germline-derived CDR1 and CDR2 are MDHEN and SYDVKM. The CDR3 covers 15 residues. V was clipped by 4 bases and J by 0 bases, with 7 bases between them. The CDR3 DNA is TGTGCCAGCAGTTCTCCTCTCTCTGGGGCCAACGTCCTGACTTTC. It translates to CASSSPLSGANVLTF.

On this clone itself: One end of the junction fails to match germline, which may point to a read error. The rearrangement uses TRBV9 and TRBJ1-1, with D maybe TRBD1 (5 bases). Germline assignment: CDR1 SGDLS and CDR2 YYNGEE. The CDR3 runs 15 residues. DNA of the CDR3: TGTGCCAGCAGCGCCTCAGGGTCAACCTCGGCTGAAGCTCTCTTT. Translated: CASSASGSTSAEALF. Combining the CDR3 with reference TRBV9 and TRBJ1-1 gives the whole variable domain DSGVTQTPKHLITATGQRVTLRCSPRSGDLSVYWYQQSLDQGLQFLIQYYNGEERAKGNILERFSAQQFPDLHSELNLSSLELGDSALYFCASSASGSTSAEALFGQGTRLTVV.

Details on this clone: One end of the junction is discordant with germline, which a read error may explain. J is TRBJ2-2 and V is TRBV7-7; 7 positions agree with TRBD1. Germline V CDR1 and CDR2: SSHAT, FNYEAQ (reference sequence). The CDR3 is made up of 15 amino acids. CDR3 loop: CASSLGDSLTGELFF. The DNA of the CDR3 is TGTGCTAGCAGCTTAGGGGACAGTCTCACCGGGGAGCTGTTTTTT.

This rearrangement joins TRBV10-2 to TRBJ1-5, with a weak D call TRBD1 (5 bases). Per the germline V gene, CDR1 is WSHSY and CDR2 is SAAADI. The CDR3 is made up of 16 amino acids. V was cut by 0 bases and J by 7 bases, with 16 bases left in between. The CDR3 reads CASSESNRLWGQPQHF. The CDR3 coding sequence is TGCGCCAGCAGTGAGTCGAACAGATTATGGGGCCAGCCCCAGCATTTT.

This clone was seen at least ten times. V usage is TRBV6-4 and J usage is TRBJ1-2, with no clear D. The CDR3 covers 16 residues. The germline V and J ends were trimmed by 2 bases and 11 bases, with 24 bases remaining between them. CDR1 MRHNA and CDR2 SNTAGT come from the germline V gene. CDR3 loop: CASSDVAGRVAGGYTF. DNA of the CDR3: TGTGCCAGCAGTGACGTCGCGGGCCGAGTGGCCGGTGGTTACACCTTC.